This TCR beta chain was sequenced in a study of OX40 agonist ivuxolimab in advanced cancers. In the study overall: It was ivuxolimab, an agonistic anti-OX40 (CD134) antibody, that patients were treated with.

Some clones are missing from TCRdb's copy, which holds only in-frame ones; the method was immunoSEQ multiplex PCR. The sample lists approximately 90,000 clones; roughly nine tenths were seen once. The V gene's germline CDR1 is MGHRA and CDR2 YSYEKL. V was clipped by 0 bases and J by 0 bases; unmatched bases: 10. This CDR3 spans 20 amino acids. The sequencing here drew on CD4+ or CD8+ T cells sorted from blood, taken in a trial of the OX40 agonist ivuxolimab. The chain joins TRBV4-1 to TRBJ2-3; 12 bases agree with TRBD2. This clonotype originated in an adult with an advanced solid tumor such as melanoma, head and neck, liver or kidney cancer. The chain's CDR3 is CASSQEWTSGTGGSTDTQYF. In nucleotides, the CDR3 is TGCGCCAGCAGCCAAGAGTGGACTAGCGGGACCGGAGGTAGCACAGATACGCAGTATTTT.